Following are 31 T cell receptor beta chains from one sample sequenced in a study of control samples from healthy donors and cancer patients (dated by TCRdb to the early 2020s). Library preparation employed the immunoSEQ multiplex PCR assay. TCRdb took over this immuneACCESS table, retaining in-frame rearrangements with V and J assigned. Such tables are incomplete; in checked studies, under half of the missing clones stem from an unresolved V gene, and the remainder is unexplained. Here the sample has around 120,000 clones; 80% to 90% occur a single time. The ten largest clones take up approximately 9% of the sample. Material for sequencing was blood. Every receptor here comes from a man aged 35-49 years in good health.

The CDR3 here is CASMEEDEKLFF. The DNA for the CDR3 is TGTGCCAGCATGGAGGAGGACGAAAAACTGTTTTTT. V is TRBV2 and J is TRBJ1-4, with D unclear. Germline CDR1 SNHLY, CDR2 FYNNEI. The CDR3 sequence is 12 residues long. Trimming took off 7 bases at V and 8 bases at J, with 11 bases between the two ends.

This clone was detected a few times. As DNA, the CDR3 is TGCGCCAGCAGCACCAGCGGGGGCGACAATGAGCAGTTCTTC. Translation: CASSTSGGDNEQFF. The V gene is TRBV5-1, the J gene TRBJ2-1, with 8 bases aligning to TRBD2. The CDR3 loop spans 14 amino acids. Germline CDR1 reads SGHRS; CDR2 reads YFSETQ. V was pared by 4 bases and J by 5 bases, with 5 bases of the junction left unmatched.

The chain carries TRBV5-4 and TRBJ1-1; no clear D. The germline gives CDR1 SGHNT, CDR2 YYREEE (reference sequence). The CDR3 sequence is 15 residues long. With 4 bases removed from V and 0 bases from J, the gap between germline ends came to 13 bases. The CDR3 nucleotides are TGTGCCAGCAGCCCGGTCCGGGGTTTGAACACTGAAGCTTTCTTT. Translated: CASSPVRGLNTEAFF.

V is TRBV7-3 and J is TRBJ2-3; D ambiguous. Germline V gives CDR1 SGHTA, CDR2 FQGTGA. Trimming shortened V by 5 bases and J by 6 bases, and 6 bases separated the two germline ends. This CDR3 is 11 amino acids long. The CDR3 reads CASSIGDTQYF. CDR3 sequence (DNA): TGTGCCAGCAGCATCGGTGATACGCAGTATTTT.

The chain is built from TRBV4-1 and TRBJ2-1, with 10 bases aligning to TRBD2. CDR1 is MGHRA and CDR2 is YSYEKL in the germline V gene. The junction had 4 bases not matched to a gene; V was cut back by 0 bases and J by 2 bases. The CDR3 extends over 17 amino acids. CDR3 in DNA: TGCGCCAGCAGCCAAGAAGTAGCGGGGGGCGCCTACAATGAGCAGTTCTTC. As protein: CASSQEVAGGAYNEQFF.

The table lists this clone with a few counts. The chain couples TRBV4-3 to TRBJ1-2; D is perhaps TRBD1 (5 bases). The CDR3 totals 14 residues. Germline CDR1 reads LGHNA; CDR2 reads YSLEER. Between the trimmed V and J ends, which lost 0 bases and 5 bases, there was a span of 10 bases. This CDR3 is CASSQEQVGYGYTF. The DNA for the CDR3 is TGCGCCAGCAGCCAAGAACAGGTTGGATATGGCTACACCTTC.

V is TRBV5-6 and J is TRBJ1-4; TRBD1 is a possible D gene (6 bases). From germline, CDR1 is SGHDT and CDR2 YYEEEE. The CDR3 loop spans 14 amino acids. V was shortened by 3 bases and J by 4 bases, with 10 bases between the two germline ends. CDR3 sequence: CASSSPGVNEKLFF. The CDR3 DNA follows: TGTGCCAGCAGCTCCCCAGGGGTTAATGAAAAACTGTTTTTT.

Worth noting for this clone: The sample carries other DNA sequences with the same CDR3. The chain carries TRBV7-9 and TRBJ2-3; maybe TRBD2 (5 bases). V was clipped by 5 bases and J by 0 bases, with 21 bases between them. This CDR3 comprises 18 residues. CDR1 is SEHNR, CDR2 FQNEAQ, per germline (reference sequence). In nucleotides, the CDR3 is TGTGCCAGCAGCCACCCTTCCAGAGTTTGGGAGAGCACAGATACGCAGTATTTT. This encodes CASSHPSRVWESTDTQYF.

The rearrangement uses TRBV9 and TRBJ2-5; TRBD2 matches at 14 bases. The germline V gene encodes CDR1 SGDLS and CDR2 YYNGEE. V trimming: 0 bases; J trimming: 4 bases; junction bases outside the gene matches: 11. The CDR3 runs 19 residues. The DNA for the CDR3 is TGTGCCAGCAGCGTAGGCGGACTAGCGGGGGGTGGAAAAGGAGAGACCCAGTACTTC. It encodes CASSVGGLAGGGKGETQYF.

This rearrangement joins TRBV5-6 to TRBJ2-1, with D possibly being TRBD1 (5 bases). This CDR3 region has 13 residues. V was pared by 3 bases and J by 6 bases, with 10 bases between. Germline V CDR1 and CDR2: SGHDT, YYEEEE. The chain's CDR3 is CASSWGILNEQFF. In DNA, the CDR3 is TGTGCCAGCAGCTGGGGCATCCTCAATGAGCAGTTCTTC.

The CDR3 nucleotides are TGCAGCGTACTGCGACAGACAGGGGTGAATGAGCAGTTCTTC. It yields the protein CSVLRQTGVNEQFF. The chain combines TRBV29-1 with TRBJ2-1, with TRBD1 identical over 8 bases. Germline V gives CDR1 SQVTM, CDR2 ANQGSEA. The V gene end was trimmed by 6 bases and the J gene end by 7 bases; junction bases not matched to a gene: 11. The CDR3 has 14 amino acids.

The rearrangement uses TRBV6-5 and TRBJ1-6; no clear D. The CDR3 loop spans 13 amino acids. The germline gives CDR1 MNHEY, CDR2 SVGAGI. Trimming took 6 bases from V and 6 from J, leaving 9 bases between them. The CDR3 loop reads CASSREANSPLHF. In nucleotides, the CDR3 is TGTGCCAGCAGCCGGGAGGCTAATTCACCCCTCCACTTT.

This clone showed up just once. The J gene is TRBJ2-3, the V gene TRBV5-1, with 7 bases fitting TRBD2. CDR3 size: 15 residues. Germline CDR1 SGHRS, CDR2 YFSETQ. Losses at the gene ends were 5 bases for V and 0 bases for J; bases not matched to a gene: 6. CDR3 DNA: TGCGCCAGCAGACGGGGGGATTCTAGCACAGATACGCAGTATTTT. Translating gives CASRRGDSSTDTQYF.

CDR3 nucleotides: TGTGCCAGCAGCCCTTCTAGCGGGGGGGTCTGGCAGTACTTC. This encodes CASSPSSGGVWQYF. The rearrangement joins TRBV6-4 to TRBJ2-7, with 12 positions matching TRBD2. Germline-derived CDR1 and CDR2 are MRHNA and SNTAGT. Losses at the gene ends were 6 bases for V and 9 bases for J; bases not matched to a gene: 9. The CDR3 is 14 amino acids.

This chain joins TRBV4-1 and TRBJ2-3; D is unresolved. The CDR3 extends over 13 amino acids. Germline CDR1 is MGHRA and CDR2 is YSYEKL. V was shortened by 2 bases and J by 4 bases, with 7 bases between the two germline ends. The CDR3 coding sequence is TGCGCCAGCAGCCAAAGTTCCGCAGATACGCAGTATTTT. Its translation: CASSQSSADTQYF.

V gene TRBV7-6 combines with J gene TRBJ2-1; 7 bases align to TRBD1. The CDR3 sequence is 15 residues long. V shed 5 bases, J shed 2 bases, and the junction held 6 bases outside the gene matches. The germline V gene has CDR1 SGHVS and CDR2 FNYEAQ. DNA of the CDR3: TGTGCCAGCAGCATGCACAGGGGTCCCTACAATGAGCAGTTCTTC. The encoded protein is CASSMHRGPYNEQFF.

As to this clone: The sample has other DNA sequences that encode this CDR3 too. The rearrangement links TRBV25-1 to TRBJ2-5; D is perhaps TRBD1 (5 bases). The CDR3 covers 14 residues. The ends were cut back, 2 bases at V and 2 bases at J, with 9 bases in the middle. The germline gives CDR1 MGHDK, CDR2 SYGVNS. The CDR3 sequence is CASSERGHQETQYF. CDR3 DNA sequence: TGTGCCAGCAGTGAAAGGGGCCATCAAGAGACCCAGTACTTC.

This clone was detected only once. The V gene is TRBV25-1, the J gene TRBJ1-6; D is unresolved. The CDR3 has 15 residues. The ends were cut back, 7 bases at V and 5 bases at J, with 15 bases in the middle. From germline, CDR1 is MGHDK and CDR2 SYGVNS. The CDR3 nucleotides are TGTGCCAGCATTCCCCGGGGAGGAAATAATTCACCCCTCCACTTT. It is translated as CASIPRGGNNSPLHF.

The chain joins TRBV24-1 to TRBJ2-3; 9 nucleotides agree with TRBD1. The CDR3 is made up of 17 amino acids. Trimming at V came to 1 base and at J to 0 bases, leaving 4 bases not matched to a gene. Germline V gives CDR1 KGHDR, CDR2 SFDVKD. CDR3 in DNA: TGTGCCACCAGTGATTTAGGGACAGGGCTAAGCACAGATACGCAGTATTTT. Protein sequence: CATSDLGTGLSTDTQYF.

The chain has TRBV11-3 and TRBJ1-3; D ambiguous. V gave up 5 bases and J gave up 0 bases, with 11 bases separating them. This CDR3 is built from 15 residues. CDR1 is SGHNT, CDR2 YENEEA, per germline. The CDR3 loop reads CASSPFPTSGNTIYF. The DNA of the CDR3 is TGTGCCAGCAGCCCTTTTCCGACCTCTGGAAACACCATATATTTT.

The chain couples TRBV18 to TRBJ2-5; a weak D match, TRBD2 (6 bases). In germline, CDR1 is KGHSH, CDR2 LQKENI. The V gene lost 0 bases and the J gene lost 2 bases, with 10 bases spanning the gap. The length of the CDR3 is 15 residues. The CDR3 is CASSPPIRGQETQYF. The CDR3 nucleotides are TGTGCCAGCTCACCACCGATCCGGGGGCAAGAGACCCAGTACTTC.

This chain joins TRBV2 and TRBJ1-2; D remains unclear. CDR3 length: 12 amino acids. From germline, CDR1 is SNHLY and CDR2 FYNNEI. The CDR3 here is CGKRDQNYGYTF. The CDR3 DNA follows: TGTGGCAAGAGGGATCAAAACTATGGCTACACCTTC. Together with reference TRBV2 and TRBJ1-2, the CDR3 gives the full variable domain: EPEVTQTPSHQVTQMGQEVILRCVPISNHLYFYWYRQILGQKVEFLVSFYNNEISEKSEIFDDQFSVERPDGSNFTLKIRSTKLEDSAMYFCGKRDQNYGYTFGSGTRLTVV.

The V call is TRBV4-1, the J call TRBJ2-1, with 11 bases lining up with TRBD2. The V and J ends lost 3 bases and 8 bases, in that order; junction bases with no gene match: 12. This CDR3 is built from 17 residues. The germline V gene has CDR1 MGHRA and CDR2 YSYEKL. CDR3 sequence: CASSQAPLAGGSDEQFF. The CDR3, as DNA: TGCGCCAGCAGCCAGGCCCCCCTAGCGGGGGGATCGGATGAGCAGTTCTTC.

The chain carries TRBV2 and TRBJ1-4; 8 bases agree with TRBD1. Germline CDR1 reads SNHLY; CDR2 reads FYNNEI. With 8 bases clipped from V and 7 bases from J, the junction kept 12 bases outside the gene matches. The CDR3 contains 15 residues. The CDR3 region is CASSRQGIAGEKLFF. The DNA of the CDR3 is TGTGCCAGCTCAAGACAGGGGATAGCGGGTGAAAAACTGTTTTTT.

This clone was detected once. The chain is built from TRBV6-5 and TRBJ1-5; tentatively, D is TRBD1 (5 bases). V lost 9 bases to trimming and J lost 7 bases, with 13 bases between them. This CDR3 is 12 amino acids long. Germline V lookup: CDR1 MNHEY, CDR2 SVGAGI. The CDR3, as DNA: TGTGCCAGTCGACAGAGCGGCCAGCCCCAGCATTTT. This translates into CASRQSGQPQHF.

The genes are TRBV4-3 and TRBJ2-1, with a weak D call TRBD2 (6 bases). With 0 bases removed from V and 9 bases from J, the gap between germline ends came to 21 bases. Per germline, CDR1 LGHNA and CDR2 YSLEER. The CDR3 contains 17 residues. CDR3 sequence reads: CASSQDRRVGILSEQFF. CDR3 nucleotide sequence: TGCGCCAGCAGCCAAGATCGGAGGGTCGGGATTTTGAGTGAGCAGTTCTTC.

The chain uses TRBV5-1 and TRBJ2-2, with D possibly matching TRBD1 (5 bases). Trimming removed 4 bases from V and 1 base from J, with 8 bases in between. Germline CDR1 and CDR2: SGHRS and YFSETQ. This CDR3 spans 14 amino acids. The CDR3: CASSPTGNTGELFF. CDR3 DNA: TGCGCCAGCAGCCCCACAGGGAACACCGGGGAGCTGTTTTTT.

J is TRBJ2-5 and V is TRBV6-2 or TRBV6-3; D remains ambiguous. The CDR3 length is 16 residues. Trimming removed 0 bases at V and 0 bases at J, with 11 bases between. The germline gives CDR1 MNHEY, CDR2 SVGEGT. Here the CDR3 DNA reads TGTGCCAGCAGTTACTCCTTCCAGCTGTACCAAGAGACCCAGTACTTC. Translation: CASSYSFQLYQETQYF.

The chain carries TRBV30 and TRBJ1-2; no firm D call. Trimming took 3 bases from V and 9 from J, leaving 17 bases between them. Per germline, CDR1 GTSNPN and CDR2 SVGIG (reference sequence). The CDR3 has 13 amino acids. The CDR3 DNA is TGTGCCTGGAGGCAGAACGCCCGAGGCCGCTACACCTTC. This gives the protein CAWRQNARGRYTF. Looking up the rest from reference TRBV30 and TRBJ1-2 gives the full variable domain: SQTIHQWPATLVQPVGSPLSLECTVEGTSNPNLYWYRQAAGRGLQLLFYSVGIGQISSEVPQNLSASRPQDRQFILSSKKLLLSDSGFYLCAWRQNARGRYTFGSGTRLTVV.

This clone was recorded only once. The chain uses TRBV5-6 and TRBJ1-1; 8 nucleotides match TRBD1. Trimming took 1 base from V and 5 from J; bases not matched to a gene: 13. The CDR3 runs to 17 residues. Looked up from germline, CDR1 is SGHDT and CDR2 is YYEEEE. CDR3 sequence (DNA): TGTGCCAGCAGCTTGATGCCAGGGGGCGGCGGGCCAACTGAAGCTTTCTTT. Its translation is CASSLMPGGGGPTEAFF.

The rearrangement links TRBV6-2 or TRBV6-3 to TRBJ1-2; D uncertain. V lost 0 bases and J lost 14, with 16 bases in between. CDR3 length equals 13 residues. The germline V gene encodes CDR1 MNHEY and CDR2 SVGEGT. The CDR3 sequence is CASSYSLQPHLTF. CDR3 nucleotide sequence: TGTGCCAGCAGTTACTCGTTGCAACCCCACCTTACCTTC.